These 26 T cell receptor beta chains were sequenced from one sample in a study of blood T cell repertoires in COVID-19. Here immunoSEQ multiplex PCR was the method, and the copy in TCRdb shows in-frame clones only, minus some. The sample contains some 290,000 clones, less than 85% of which appear only once. The sequencing sample was made of peripheral blood. The receptor set was obtained from a man aged 60-69 years who had recovered from COVID-19.

This chain joins TRBV29-1 and TRBJ1-2; D not certain. The CDR3 is 12 amino acids. In germline, CDR1 is SQVTM, CDR2 ANQGSEA. V lost 4 bases to trimming and J lost 0 bases, with 6 bases between them. The CDR3 sequence: CSVAQTNYGYTF. The CDR3 nucleotides are TGCAGCGTTGCACAGACTAACTATGGCTACACCTTC.

Worth noting for this clone: At one end the junction does not follow the germline gene, possibly because of a read error. V is TRBV6-5 and J is TRBJ1-2; D is possibly TRBD1 (5 bases). Germline CDR1 MNHEY, CDR2 SVGAGI. The length of the CDR3 is 14 residues. In DNA, the CDR3 is TGTGCCAGCACCTTGACGTCCCTAGGACAACTACCTCGCTTC. Its protein is CASTLTSLGQLPRF.

The chain has TRBV18 and TRBJ2-1; possible D gene TRBD2, 5 bases. Trimming shortened V by 3 bases and J by 0 bases, and 21 bases separated the two germline ends. The germline V gene encodes CDR1 KGHSH and CDR2 LQKENI. The CDR3 contains 19 residues. CDR3 amino acids: CASSPPNRDAGHSYNEQFF. CDR3 nucleotide sequence: TGTGCCAGCTCACCCCCCAACAGAGATGCGGGTCACTCCTACAATGAGCAGTTCTTC.

V is TRBV30 and J is TRBJ1-5; 7 bases map to TRBD1. This CDR3 comprises 14 residues. Trimming removed 2 bases from V and 4 bases from J; junction bases left unmatched: 5. Germline V gene lookup returns CDR1 GTSNPN and CDR2 SVGIG (reference sequence). CDR3 sequence: CAWSMTGSNQPQHF. CDR3 in DNA: TGTGCCTGGAGTATGACAGGGTCAAATCAGCCCCAGCATTTT.

V gene TRBV9 combines with J gene TRBJ2-3; 10 positions match TRBD2. The CDR3 runs to 17 residues. J gave up 3 bases and V 4 bases, and 11 bases lay outside the gene matches. CDR1 and CDR2 (germline): SGDLS, YYNGEE. The CDR3 bases are TGTGCCAGCAGCCGACGCTCCCTAGCGGGGGTTACAGATACGCAGTATTTT. Translating gives CASSRRSLAGVTDTQYF.

This clone came up a few times. This sequence joins TRBV6-2 or TRBV6-3 and TRBJ1-5; D is unresolved. Germline V CDR1 and CDR2: MNHEY, SVGEGT. The CDR3 sequence is 16 residues long. V was pared by 7 bases and J by 2 bases, with 18 bases between. The CDR3 protein is CASTPSLGVGNQPQHF. DNA for the CDR3: TGTGCCAGCACCCCCTCCCTCGGTGTCGGCAATCAGCCCCAGCATTTT.

The V call is TRBV19, the J call TRBJ2-7; D perhaps matches TRBD1 (6 bases). CDR1 and CDR2 from the germline V gene are LNHDA and SQIVND (reference sequence). This CDR3 is 14 amino acids long. The germline V and J ends were trimmed by 8 bases and 1 base, with 15 bases remaining between them. The CDR3 loop reads CASARDTVSYEQYF. CDR3 coding DNA: TGTGCCAGTGCCCGGGACACTGTTTCCTACGAGCAGTACTTC.

CDR3 in amino acids: CASSTGQQSYNEQFF. Written as DNA, the CDR3 is TGCGCCAGCAGCACGGGACAGCAATCCTACAATGAGCAGTTCTTC. The chain combines TRBV4-1 with TRBJ2-1, with 7 bases that match TRBD1. Germline lookup yields CDR1 MGHRA and CDR2 YSYEKL. Trimming took 5 bases from V and 1 from J; bases not matched to a gene: 5. The CDR3 has 15 residues.

The rearrangement uses TRBV6-5 and TRBJ2-7; D perhaps matches TRBD1 (5 bases). The CDR3 is 11 residues long. Trimming removed 6 bases at V and 7 bases at J, with 10 bases between. Germline-derived CDR1 and CDR2 are MNHEY and SVGAGI. The CDR3 nucleotides read TGTGCCAGCAGGTTGACAGTTGAGCAGTACTTC. Translating gives CASRLTVEQYF.

V usage is TRBV28 and J usage is TRBJ1-3; D is undetermined. The germline V gene encodes CDR1 MDHEN and CDR2 SYDVKM. The CDR3 consists of 13 residues. V lost 5 bases to trimming and J lost 13 bases, with 18 bases between them. CDR3 protein: CASSAPSRTEIYF. The CDR3 coding sequence is TGTGCCAGCAGTGCGCCGTCTCGTACGGAGATATATTTT.

This chain uses TRBV3-1 (or the pseudogene TRBV3-2) with TRBJ1-6; D gene uncertain. Germline V gene data show CDR1 as LGHDT and CDR2 as YNNKEL (reference sequence). V lost 0 bases and J lost 7, with 10 bases in between. The CDR3 has 15 residues. In DNA, the CDR3 is TGTGCCAGCAGCCAAGAGGGCATGTTGAATTCACCCCTCCACTTT. Protein sequence: CASSQEGMLNSPLHF.

In its sample, this clone was seen many times. This chain connects TRBV5-4 to TRBJ1-2, with 10 bases fitting TRBD1. The germline CDR1 and CDR2 sequences are SGHNT and YYREEE (reference sequence). The CDR3 is 16 amino acids. V lost 4 bases to trimming and J lost 5 bases; unmatched junction nucleotides: 11. Here the CDR3 reads CASSPLTGGAGYGYTF. The CDR3 nucleotides read TGTGCCAGCAGCCCACTGACAGGGGGCGCAGGGTATGGCTACACCTTC.

V usage is TRBV6-5 and J usage is TRBJ2-2, with D hard to call. CDR1 MNHEY and CDR2 SVGAGI come from the germline V gene. This CDR3 has 14 amino acids. V lost 2 bases, J lost 3 bases, and 7 bases lay in between. The CDR3 DNA is TGTGCCAGCAGTTACGTGCCGGACACCGGGGAGCTGTTTTTT. This sequence encodes CASSYVPDTGELFF.

A few counts support this clone. V usage is TRBV25-1 and J usage is TRBJ1-2; D unresolved. The V gene lost 1 base and the J gene lost 8 bases, with 5 bases spanning the gap. The CDR3 spans 11 residues. The germline CDR1 and CDR2 sequences are MGHDK and SYGVNS. The CDR3 DNA reads TGTGCCAGCAGTGAATTAGCGGGCTACACCTTC. It specifies CASSELAGYTF.

The chain combines TRBV5-1 with TRBJ1-3; the D gene is possibly TRBD1 (5 bases). Trimming cost V 0 bases and J 0 bases, with 16 bases left between them. CDR3 length: 18 residues. The germline V gene has CDR1 SGHRS and CDR2 YFSETQ. DNA for the CDR3: TGCGCCAGCAGCTTGGCGTCAGGGACTGGATACTCTGGAAACACCATATATTTT. Its translation: CASSLASGTGYSGNTIYF.

V usage is TRBV6-1 and J usage is TRBJ2-2; the D is unclear. This CDR3 has 12 amino acids. Trimming pared 6 bases from V and 4 bases from J, leaving 6 bases between. Germline CDR1 is MNHNS and CDR2 is SASEGT. The DNA for the CDR3 is TGTGCCAGCAGCGTTTCCACCGGGGAGCTGTTTTTT. It yields the protein CASSVSTGELFF.

The gene calls are TRBV7-9 and TRBJ1-6, with a possible D match to TRBD1 (5 bases). The CDR3 spans 18 residues. Germline V lookup: CDR1 SEHNR, CDR2 FQNEAQ (reference sequence). Trimming pared 5 bases from V and 3 bases from J, leaving 20 bases between. The CDR3 DNA reads TGTGCCAGCAGCGAGGACCACGGGGGGTTATTCTATAATTCACCCCTCCACTTT. This encodes CASSEDHGGLFYNSPLHF.

CDR3 in amino acids: CATSSTTSGGSYEQYF. The CDR3 nucleotides are TGTGCCACCAGCAGTACCACTAGCGGGGGGTCCTACGAGCAGTACTTC. The chain joins TRBV15 to TRBJ2-7; the match to TRBD2 covers 12 bases. The CDR3 length is 16 residues. V gave up 3 bases and J gave up 1 base; unmatched junction bases: 4. The germline V gene encodes CDR1 LNHNV and CDR2 YYDKDF (reference sequence).

The chain couples TRBV3-1 (or the pseudogene TRBV3-2) to TRBJ2-5, with 11 bases that match TRBD1. Germline V gene sequence: CDR1 LGHDT, CDR2 YNNKEL (reference sequence). This CDR3 is built from 16 residues. Losses at the gene ends were 5 bases for V and 5 bases for J; bases not matched to a gene: 10. This CDR3 is CASSGRTGGGGETQYF. The CDR3 nucleotides are TGTGCCAGCAGCGGAAGGACAGGGGGCGGAGGGGAGACCCAGTACTTC.

This clone occurred a few times. V usage is TRBV6-2 or TRBV6-3 and J usage is TRBJ2-1; 9 bases line up with TRBD2. Germline trimming cut 4 bases from V and 5 bases from J; bases unmatched to any gene: 12. This CDR3 is built from 17 residues. In germline, CDR1 is MNHEY, CDR2 SVGEGT. The CDR3 bases are TGTGCCAGCAGTTTCAAGCGGGGGGCCTACCTCCACAATGAGCAGTTCTTC. Translated, it gives CASSFKRGAYLHNEQFF.

This chain connects TRBV10-1 to TRBJ2-7; 7 positions agree with TRBD1. The germline V gene has CDR1 WNHNN and CDR2 SYGVQD (reference sequence). J lost 4 bases, V lost 2 bases, and 8 bases had no gene match. The CDR3 sequence is 15 residues long. The CDR3 DNA reads as TGCGCCAGCAGTGAGGGGTCAGGGGGTACGTACGAGCAGTACTTC. It is translated as CASSEGSGGTYEQYF.

This chain uses TRBV10-3 with TRBJ2-3; maybe TRBD2 (6 bases). V lost 10 bases to trimming and J lost 6 bases, with 17 bases between them. Germline CDR1 and CDR2: ENHRY and SYGVKD. The CDR3 loop spans 13 amino acids. The CDR3 region has the DNA TGTGCCACCGCCCGGGACTTTGGGGATACGCAGTATTTT. Its protein is CATARDFGDTQYF.

The rearrangement links TRBV9 to TRBJ2-7; possibly TRBD2 for D (5 bases). V was shortened by 0 bases and J by 6 bases, with 13 bases between the two germline ends. CDR1 and CDR2 from the germline V gene are SGDLS and YYNGEE. The length of the CDR3 is 14 residues. The CDR3 DNA reads TGTGCCAGCAGCGTAGGTCAGAGGACTGGCGAGCAGTACTTC. Translated: CASSVGQRTGEQYF.

This clone was counted between two and nine times. The gene calls are TRBV10-3 and TRBJ2-5, with 10 bases identical to TRBD1. This CDR3 is 15 amino acids long. V dropped 7 bases and J dropped 4; count of bases not matched to a gene: 9. Per the germline V gene, CDR1 is ENHRY and CDR2 is SYGVKD. The CDR3 region has the DNA TGTGCCATCAAAACTTACGGACAGGGGGGAGAGACCCAGTACTTC. It yields the protein CAIKTYGQGGETQYF.

The CDR3 is CASSAGRDTEAFF. As DNA, the CDR3 is TGTGCCAGCAGCGCCGGCAGGGACACTGAAGCTTTCTTT. The V and J genes are TRBV2 and TRBJ1-1; weak D call: TRBD1 (5 bases). Germline V gives CDR1 SNHLY, CDR2 FYNNEI. Trimming took off 6 bases at V and 3 bases at J, with 11 bases between the two ends. The CDR3 is 13 amino acids.

With respect to this clone: A read error may account for a junction end that differs from germline. The chain employs TRBV7-8 and TRBJ2-3; D uncertain. Germline V gene data show CDR1 as SGHVS and CDR2 as FQNEAQ. This CDR3 has 12 residues. The CDR3 nucleotides are TGTGCCAGCAGCTTAGATGTCCGTCTGGTAGTGTGG. It specifies CASSLDVRLVVW. The full variable domain, with the rest looked up from reference TRBV7-8 and TRBJ2-3, is GAGVSQSPRYKVAKRGQDVALRCDPISGHVSLFWYQQALGQGPEFLTYFQNEAQLDKSGLPSDRFFAERPEGSVSTLKIQRTQQEDSAVYLCASSLDVRLVVWGPGTRLTVL.